The rows below give T cell receptor beta chains drawn from one sample of a study of blood T cells in healthy people across ages. TCRdb re-analysed the 5' RACE reads in MiXCR, keeping a single row per CDR3 protein. The data show more than 500,000 distinct CDR3 sequences, 25% to 30% seen once. The sample was blood. Receptors originate from a woman aged 70-85 years in good health. Each CDR3 is given with its conserved first and last residue.

v_gene,j_gene,CDR3aa
TRBV27,TRBJ2-5,CASSFASGVVTETQYF
TRBV6-6,TRBJ2-7,CASSSRQQYEQYF
TRBV7-7,TRBJ2-2,CASSLSGFGTGELFF
TRBV20-1,TRBJ2-5,CSARPTGRTQETQYF
TRBV5-1,TRBJ2-3,CASAGQLSTDTQYF
TRBV4-3,TRBJ1-3,CASSQEVFSSGNTIYF
TRBV5-1,TRBJ2-1,CASSAAAGGYEQFF
TRBV28,TRBJ2-5,CASSFSAAQQYF
TRBV29-1,TRBJ1-1,CSAEGVNTEAFF
TRBV20-1,TRBJ2-3,CSASPGRGATDTQYF
TRBV9,-,CASSVAHGLAVYNEQFF
TRBV5-1,TRBJ2-3,CASTTGDGTDTQYF
TRBV15,TRBJ2-1,CATSRDSTGGGSEQFF
TRBV18,TRBJ1-1,CASSPPRLTGGTEAFF
TRBV20-1,TRBJ1-3,CSARVVSGNTIYF
TRBV15,TRBJ1-2,CATSRAEYGYTF
TRBV15,-,CATSSPGGTNEQFF
TRBV2,TRBJ2-7,CASLGTGSYEQYF
TRBV20-1,TRBJ1-1,CSVRKGGRTEAFF
TRBV20-1,TRBJ2-7,CSARRGTSGGYEQYF
TRBV14,TRBJ1-4,CASSQGYAEKLFF
TRBV18,TRBJ2-5,CASSPLRIGRSGETQYF
TRBV5-6,-,CASSFKGTVKETQYF
TRBV7-2,TRBJ2-3,CASSFSDTQYF
TRBV27,TRBJ2-1,CASSLFSGVSSYNEQFF
TRBV5-1,TRBJ2-5,CASSLYSGQETQCF
TRBV19,TRBJ1-5,CASSMRTGASNQPQHF
TRBV29-1,TRBJ1-1,CSVNAGTLNTEAFF
TRBV5-6,TRBJ1-3,CASSLVGRYSGNTIYF
TRBV20-1,TRBJ1-1,CSARDEPGSPEAFF
TRBV20-1,-,CSTGTGGFDEQFF
TRBV18,TRBJ2-7,CASSPGQGTQYF
TRBV20-1,TRBJ2-1,CSARSGTSGGYNEQFF
TRBV12-3/TRBV12-4,TRBJ1-5,CASSLGTGGTSQPQHF
TRBV11-1,TRBJ2-1,CASSLVRTSGPRSYNEQFF
TRBV7-2,TRBJ2-3,CASSVFSGADTQYF
TRBV7-9,TRBJ1-2,CASSAPGQDYGYTF